The rows below give T cell receptor beta chains drawn from one sample of a study of regulatory T cells in long-lasting Graves disease. Via MiXCR, TCRdb re-called the multiplex PCR reads, giving one row per CDR3 protein. The table lists a few hundred thousand distinct CDR3 sequences, around a quarter of them singletons. This specimen consisted of peripheral blood mononuclear cells (PBMCs), obtained when the disease was refractory, from a patient treated with antithyroid drugs. Every receptor here comes from a female donor with Graves disease. Both conserved end residues are part of each CDR3. A D gene is named only where the DNA matches it firmly. Size is omitted from some rows. Given values are once, few, many or a class for expanded clones.

V,J,size,D,CDR3,DNA
TRBV15,TRBJ2-7,many,TRBD1,CATSRETGVSSYEQYF,TGTGCCACCAGCAGGGAAACAGGGGTGAGCTCCTACGAGCAGTACTTC
TRBV6-5,TRBJ2-3,once,TRBD2,CASSYDSGLAGVSDTQYF,TGTGCCAGCAGTTACGACTCTGGACTAGCGGGAGTCTCAGATACGCAGTATTTT
TRBV20-1,TRBJ2-7,.,TRBD1,CSAPDRTHEQYF,TGCAGTGCTCCGGACAGGACCCACGAGCAGTACTTC
TRBV28,TRBJ2-3,.,TRBD2,CASSSLAGEADTQYF,TGTGCCAGCAGTTCACTAGCGGGAGAGGCAGATACGCAGTATTTT
TRBV28,TRBJ1-1,many,TRBD1,CATTRDRNTEAFF,TGTGCCACCACCCGGGACAGGAACACTGAAGCTTTCTTT
TRBV28,TRBJ2-6,.,.,CASSMGQGLGRRANVLTF,TGTGCCAGCAGCATGGGTCAGGGGTTGGGTCGGAGGGCCAACGTCCTGACTTTC
TRBV7-6,TRBJ2-3,.,.,CASSSRGGTDTQYF,TGTGCCAGCAGCTCCCGGGGCGGCACAGATACGCAGTATTTT
TRBV7-9,TRBJ1-1,.,TRBD1,CASSETDRPRF,TGTGCCAGCAGCGAAACGGACAGGCCACGATTT
TRBV29-1,TRBJ1-1,.,.,CSVPGTPWVNTEAFF,TGCAGCGTACCCGGGACTCCTTGGGTGAACACTGAAGCTTTCTTT
TRBV10-3,TRBJ2-7,.,TRBD2,CAIRPSGLAGAAYEQYF,TGTGCCATCAGACCCTCGGGACTAGCGGGAGCGGCTTACGAGCAGTACTTC
TRBV20-1,TRBJ1-2,.,.,CSARATGVGGTYTF,TGCAGTGCTAGAGCTACCGGGGTAGGGGGAACCTACACCTTC
TRBV2,TRBJ1-5,many,.,CASSVQGGPQHF,TGTGCCAGCAGTGTTCAAGGCGGGCCCCAGCATTTT
TRBV5-1,TRBJ2-1,.,TRBD1,CASSGRTGRPYNEQFF,TGCGCCAGCAGTGGTAGGACAGGGCGCCCCTACAATGAGCAGTTCTTC
TRBV12-3/TRBV12-4,TRBJ1-5,many,.,CASSPFSGTPSNQPQHF,TGTGCCAGCAGTCCCTTTTCCGGGACACCTAGCAATCAGCCCCAGCATTTT
TRBV5-1,TRBJ2-7,few,TRBD2,CASSYESSGSSYEQYF,TGCGCCAGCAGCTACGAATCTAGCGGAAGCTCCTACGAGCAGTACTTC
TRBV12-3/TRBV12-4,TRBJ2-2,many,.,CASRHSTRSGELFF,TGTGCCAGCAGACATTCGACTAGGTCCGGGGAGCTGTTTTTT
TRBV6-1,TRBJ2-4,many,.,CASSDALRGQGAKNIQYF,TGTGCCAGCAGTGACGCCCTGAGAGGGCAGGGGGCCAAAAACATTCAGTACTTC
TRBV11-2,TRBJ2-4,.,TRBD2,CASSIGPGLAGAGAKNIQYF,TGTGCCAGCAGCATAGGGCCGGGACTAGCGGGAGCAGGAGCCAAAAACATTCAGTACTTC
TRBV25-1,TRBJ1-4,.,.,CASSGRAGGTDEKLFF,TGTGCCAGCAGTGGACGGGCCGGGGGGACGGATGAAAAACTGTTTTTT
TRBV20-1,TRBJ2-7,many,TRBD2,CSANGRADYEQYF,TGCAGTGCAAACGGGAGGGCCGACTACGAGCAGTACTTC
TRBV25-1,TRBJ1-2,.,TRBD1,CASSETGGYFNSGYTF,TGTGCCAGCAGTGAAACAGGGGGCTATTTTAATTCTGGCTACACCTTC
TRBV20-1,TRBJ2-7,.,TRBD2,CSAALAGGRYEQYF,TGCAGTGCTGCTCTAGCGGGGGGTAGGTACGAGCAGTACTTC
TRBV19,TRBJ1-3,.,TRBD1,CASAGRHGTDPGNTIYF,TGTGCCAGTGCCGGTAGACACGGGACAGATCCTGGAAACACCATATATTTT
TRBV7-2,TRBJ1-5,many,TRBD1,CASSWDRAVSPQPQHF,TGTGCCAGCAGCTGGGACAGGGCCGTTTCCCCTCAGCCCCAGCATTTT
TRBV28,TRBJ1-1,.,.,CASSTPAEAFF,TGTGCCAGCAGTACCCCAGCAGAAGCTTTCTTT
TRBV6-1,TRBJ2-5,many,TRBD2,CASIRTSGPTGTQYF,TGTGCCAGCATTAGGACTAGCGGACCCACGGGGACCCAGTACTTC
TRBV19,TRBJ2-6,few,.,CASRSSRINSGANVLTF,TGTGCCAGTAGGTCCTCGAGGATAAACTCTGGGGCCAACGTCCTGACTTTC
TRBV6-2/TRBV6-3,TRBJ1-1,many,TRBD1,CASSYSPGTVNTEAFF,TGTGCCAGCAGTTACTCCCCCGGGACAGTGAACACTGAAGCTTTCTTT
TRBV14,TRBJ2-4,few,.,CASSQLGPGDAKNIQYF,TGTGCCAGCAGCCAATTGGGCCCAGGGGATGCCAAAAACATTCAGTACTTC
TRBV18,TRBJ2-5,.,.,CASSPPASEPYQETQYF,TGTGCCAGCTCACCACCTGCGAGCGAACCGTACCAAGAGACCCAGTACTTC
TRBV10-3,TRBJ1-2,.,.,CAPPRPAPHGYTF,TGTGCCCCCCCTCGGCCGGCCCCCCATGGCTACACCTTC
TRBV7-6,TRBJ2-7,many,TRBD1,CASSLDGTGGYEQYF,TGTGCCAGCAGCTTAGATGGGACAGGGGGCTACGAGCAGTACTTC
TRBV5-5,TRBJ1-1,.,.,CASSLAPGGGTEAFF,TGTGCCAGCAGCTTGGCCCCGGGAGGGGGCACTGAAGCTTTCTTT
TRBV25-1,TRBJ2-7,.,.,CASQDSVTYEQYF,TGTGCCAGCCAGGACAGTGTTACCTACGAGCAGTACTTC
TRBV10-3,TRBJ1-1,many,TRBD1,CAISDPLTGVKTEAFF,TGTGCCATCAGTGATCCCCTGACAGGGGTAAAGACTGAAGCTTTCTTT
TRBV14,TRBJ1-2,.,.,CASSRAANYGYTF,TGTGCCAGCAGCCGAGCCGCTAACTATGGCTACACCTTC
TRBV6-5,TRBJ2-7,many,TRBD2,CASSYSRLAPHYEQYF,TGTGCCAGCAGTTACTCGAGACTAGCGCCACACTACGAGCAGTACTTC
TRBV4-3,TRBJ2-7,.,TRBD1,CASSQDRGTGSYEQYF,TGCGCCAGCAGCCAAGATCGGGGGACAGGGTCCTACGAGCAGTACTTC
TRBV24-1,TRBJ2-1,.,.,CATSDSPSARVSEQFF,TGTGCCACCAGTGATTCGCCTAGCGCGAGGGTGAGTGAGCAGTTCTTC
TRBV6-4,TRBJ1-6,many,.,CASRPTTEPAAPLHF,TGTGCCAGCAGACCGACGACGGAGCCGGCGGCACCCCTCCACTTT
TRBV5-1,TRBJ1-1,few,TRBD1,CASKQGTANTEAFF,TGCGCCAGCAAACAAGGGACAGCCAACACTGAAGCTTTCTTT
TRBV5-1,TRBJ2-2,few,.,CASSLGDWQTGELFF,TGCGCCAGCAGCTTGGGGGACTGGCAGACCGGGGAGCTGTTTTTT
TRBV15,TRBJ2-2,.,TRBD2,CATSGELAGFTGELFF,TGTGCCACCAGCGGCGAACTAGCGGGGTTTACCGGGGAGCTGTTTTTT
TRBV7-8,TRBJ1-5,few,.,CASTLNRGNQPQHF,TGTGCCAGCACCCTAAACAGGGGCAATCAGCCCCAGCATTTT
TRBV5-1,TRBJ1-1,.,TRBD1,CASGRDRQNTEAFF,TGCGCCAGCGGGAGGGACAGACAGAACACTGAAGCTTTCTTT